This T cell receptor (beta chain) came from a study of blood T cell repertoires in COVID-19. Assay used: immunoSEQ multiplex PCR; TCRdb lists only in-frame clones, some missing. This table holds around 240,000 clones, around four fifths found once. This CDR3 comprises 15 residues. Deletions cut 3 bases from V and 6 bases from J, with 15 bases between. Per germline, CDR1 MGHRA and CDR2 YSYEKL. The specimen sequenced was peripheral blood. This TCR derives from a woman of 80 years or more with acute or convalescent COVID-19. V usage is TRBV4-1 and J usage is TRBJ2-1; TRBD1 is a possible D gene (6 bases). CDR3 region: CASSQVRDTVNEQFF. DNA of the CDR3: TGCGCCAGCAGCCAGGTCCGGGACACAGTCAATGAGCAGTTCTTC.